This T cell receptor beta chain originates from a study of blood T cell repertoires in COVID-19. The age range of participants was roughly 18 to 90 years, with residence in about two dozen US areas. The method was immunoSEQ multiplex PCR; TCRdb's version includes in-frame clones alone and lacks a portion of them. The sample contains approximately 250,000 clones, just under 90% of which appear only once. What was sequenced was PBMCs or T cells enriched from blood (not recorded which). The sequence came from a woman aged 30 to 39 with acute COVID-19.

Here the CDR3 DNA reads TGTGCCAGCAGTGAATACACCTTGGCCTATAGCGGGAGTGTCTACAATGAGCAGTTCTTC. Translation: CASSEYTLAYSGSVYNEQFF. This chain joins TRBV6-1 and TRBJ2-1; 9 nucleotides line up with TRBD2. V lost 2 bases to trimming and J lost 3 bases; unmatched junction nucleotides: 17. CDR3 length: 20 residues. Germline V gives CDR1 MNHNS, CDR2 SASEGT.